The T cell receptor beta chain under discussion was sequenced for a study of early T cells in non-severe SARS-CoV-2 infection. Unique molecular identifiers (one per individual cDNA molecule) were attached. MiXCR, run by TCRdb on the 5' RACE reads, gives a single entry per CDR3 protein. The sample lists some 50,000 distinct CDR3 sequences, 9.1% seen once, with approximately 4% in the top ten. The CDR3 is made up of 15 amino acids. V lost 6 bases to trimming and J lost 6 bases; unmatched junction nucleotides: 13. Germline assignment: CDR1 MDHEN and CDR2 SYDVKM. Study-wide findings and caveats: Comparison of clonotypes with VDJdb favored anti-spike CD8 responses while missing private and CD4 specificities.

This clonotype was seen a handful of times. The antigen remains undetermined. The source material was whole blood. This rearrangement joins TRBV28 to TRBJ1-2; 7 bases are a match to TRBD1. The receptor comes from an adult who was a healthcare worker with PCR-confirmed SARS-CoV-2 infection or an uninfected control (not recorded which). The CDR3 spells CASRDSTGVTDGYTF. CDR3 nucleotides: TGTGCCAGCAGAGACTCAACAGGGGTTACAGATGGCTACACCTTC.